The sequence of this TCR beta chain was determined in a study of chemoradiotherapy in HPV16-positive cancers. Repeated repertoire sampling spanned the course of chemoradiotherapy. Points from the study as a whole: Only a couple of HPV16-positive patients supplied the functional HPV-specificity definition.

V lost 0 bases and J lost 4; bases outside the gene matches: 4. CDR3 length equals 15 residues. The germline V gene has CDR1 SGDLS and CDR2 YYNGEE. Sequencing used immunoSEQ multiplex PCR; TCRdb keeps in-frame clones, though not all of them. In the table there are 20,000 to 25,000 clones, just under 75% of which are singletons. Comments on this clone: Its matching antigen is unknown.

The genes are TRBV9 and TRBJ1-3; 7 nucleotides line up with TRBD1. The specimen was obtained from a patient who underwent chemoradiotherapy. This TCR derives from a human donor with HPV-associated anogenital cancer. The CDR3 nucleotides read TGTGCCAGCAGCGTAGACCCGGGACAGGGAAACACCATATATTTT. This encodes CASSVDPGQGNTIYF. Complete variable domain (other parts from reference TRBV9 and TRBJ1-3): DSGVTQTPKHLITATGQRVTLRCSPRSGDLSVYWYQQSLDQGLQFLIQYYNGEERAKGNILERFSAQQFPDLHSELNLSSLELGDSALYFCASSVDPGQGNTIYFGEGSWLTVV.